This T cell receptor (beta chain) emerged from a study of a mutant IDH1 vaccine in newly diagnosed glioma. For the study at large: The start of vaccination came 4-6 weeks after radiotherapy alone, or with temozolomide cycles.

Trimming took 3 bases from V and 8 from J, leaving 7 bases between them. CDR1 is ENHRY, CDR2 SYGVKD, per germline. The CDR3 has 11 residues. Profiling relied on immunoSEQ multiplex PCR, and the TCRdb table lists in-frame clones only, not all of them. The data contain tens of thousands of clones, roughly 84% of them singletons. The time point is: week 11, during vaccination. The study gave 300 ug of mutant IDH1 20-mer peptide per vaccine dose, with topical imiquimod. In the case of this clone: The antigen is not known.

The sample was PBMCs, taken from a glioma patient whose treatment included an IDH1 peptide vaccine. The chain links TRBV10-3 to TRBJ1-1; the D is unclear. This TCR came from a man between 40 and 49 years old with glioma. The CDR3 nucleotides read TGTGCCATCAGTGAAAACTTGGAAGCTTTCTTT. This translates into CAISENLEAFF.